This T cell receptor (beta chain) was retrieved from a study of T cells in Graves' hyperthyroidism and ophthalmopathy. Germline V gene lookup returns CDR1 SGHVS and CDR2 FQNEAQ. This CDR3 spans 14 amino acids. V gave up 4 bases and J gave up 7 bases, with 13 bases separating them. Exclusion followed for patients with uncontrolled infection, other autoimmune disease, pregnancy or lactation. As regards this clonotype: Its target is not known.

The source material, RNA transcripts, was used to amplify TCR beta CDR3 regions. The study used the HTBI primer set for a first-round RT-PCR of the TCR CDR3. TCRdb reprocessed the multiplex PCR reads with MiXCR, giving one entry per CDR3 protein. Of 96,000 or so distinct CDR3 sequences detected, roughly half appear once; the ten largest clones hold roughly 29%. Broader study findings: Stable hyperthyroidism was told apart from ophthalmopathy by a model built on 13 V-J features.

This sequence was found in a woman between 40 and 50 years old with Graves' hyperthyroidism. Sequencing input: blood. The chain couples TRBV7-8 to TRBJ2-2; D possibly corresponds to TRBD2 (6 bases). This chain's CDR3 is CASSYEREYGELFF. CDR3 DNA: TGTGCCAGCAGCTACGAACGGGAGTACGGGGAGCTGTTTTTT.